These T cell receptor beta chains were read from a single sample in a study of T cell responses to AZD1222 COVID-19 vaccine. Some clones are missing from TCRdb's copy, which holds only in-frame ones; the method was immunoSEQ multiplex PCR. The repertoire includes 60,000 to 90,000 clones, around 87% of them detected once, and roughly 18% sits in the top ten. This material consisted of peripheral blood, taken 28 days after the second AZD1222 dose. These receptors all come from an adult who received the AZD1222 COVID-19 vaccine. Both conserved end residues are part of each CDR3.

V gene	CDR3 protein
TRBV10-1	CASSRRRTLNEKLFF
TRBV6-2/TRBV6-3	CASSYSADSGVTYEQYF
TRBV30	CAWRRASGLQETQYF
TRBV5-8	CASNGRDRTRSGNTIYF
TRBV5-4	CASSHLPGVRETQYF
TRBV5-6	CASSLLSGPQSPLHF
TRBV7-2	CASSSDPRYEQYF
TRBV10-3	CAISDLKIRGNEQFF
TRBV3-1/TRBV3-2	CASSSTTGGFGYTF
TRBV6-6	CASRPTEGPYEKLFF
TRBV10-1	CASSGPIATSTDTQYF
TRBV30	CAWLPTGLGELFF
TRBV6-1	CASSEAVGGYNSPLHF
TRBV9	CASSRGGQGYTF
TRBV28	CASSPPLGYTEAFF
TRBV5-6	CASSLGWGTEAFF
TRBV30	CAWSVSRKSYTF
TRBV28	CASSRDYLGNTIYF
TRBV18	CASSRQTELYGYTF
TRBV5-4	CASSPDSRGYEQYF
TRBV18	CASSLSGTGTIYEQYF
TRBV18	CASSLQGQGQPQHF
TRBV19	CASSRRSLDTEAFF
TRBV6-1	CASSEARLGAQPQHF
TRBV18	CASSPLGTDTQYF
TRBV15	CATSRPSVQTADTQYF
TRBV10-3	CATSGGLDTGELFF
TRBV7-2	CASSLYGTSGGWGDTQYF
TRBV7-2	CASSSIRETNYGYTF
TRBV19	CASNRDAYNEQFF
TRBV11-2	CASSLVPQGQSNNEKLFF
TRBV10-2	CASSGDGPYNEQFF
TRBV5-1	CASSFLVEAAGNGYTF
TRBV19	CASSQSGGSYEQYF
TRBV2	CASTGELEAFF
TRBV9	CASSVDWANTGELFF
TRBV5-6	CASSLAGGGNTIYF
TRBV19	CASTDEGYGYTF